These 19 T cell receptor beta chains were all obtained from the same sample, sequenced in a study of blood T cell repertoires in COVID-19. The protocol was immunoSEQ multiplex PCR, while the TCRdb copy is restricted to in-frame clones and leaves out a portion. The sample comprises around 320,000 clones, around 88% of which are singletons, and 6.9% rests with the top ten. Sequenced sample: peripheral blood. These receptors were taken from a woman in her twenties or thirties who had recovered from COVID-19.

This clone was seen only once. The rearrangement links TRBV12-3 or TRBV12-4 to TRBJ1-1, with D possibly matching TRBD1 (5 bases). V was trimmed by 0 bases and J by 12 bases, leaving 14 bases between them. The length of the CDR3 is 13 residues. The CDR3 DNA sequence: TGTGCCAGCAGTTTAGCGCTGGGGGGAGTTACTTTCTTT. This translates into CASSLALGGVTFF.

This rearrangement joins TRBV14 to TRBJ2-1; maybe TRBD1 (6 bases). This CDR3 is 15 amino acids long. Germline V gives CDR1 SGHDN, CDR2 FVKESK. V dropped 5 bases and J dropped 7 bases, with 18 bases sitting between them. The CDR3 DNA follows: TGTGCCAGCAGCACGGACAGCTCAAATTGGAATGAGCAGTTCTTC. This encodes CASSTDSSNWNEQFF.

V is TRBV18 and J is TRBJ1-5; TRBD1 aligns across 7 bases. CDR1 and CDR2 (germline): KGHSH, LQKENI. The CDR3 is 15 amino acids. After removal of 2 bases from V and 2 bases from J, the junction contained 3 bases not matched to a gene. The CDR3: CASSPEGQRNQPQHF. For the CDR3, the DNA is TGTGCCAGCTCACCAGAGGGACAGCGCAATCAGCCCCAGCATTTT.

The chain uses TRBV29-1 and TRBJ1-4; D is ambiguous. This CDR3 has 13 amino acids. Germline-derived CDR1 and CDR2 are SQVTM and ANQGSEA. The V gene lost 4 bases and the J gene lost 5 bases, with 11 bases spanning the gap. The CDR3 coding sequence is TGCAGCGTTGGGCAGGCTCAGAATGAAAAACTGTTTTTT. Its translation is CSVGQAQNEKLFF. The variable domain in full, with the rest retrieved from reference TRBV29-1 and TRBJ1-4, is SAVISQKPSRDICQRGTSLTIQCQVDSQVTMMFWYRQQPGQSLTLIATANQGSEATYESGFVIDKFPISRPNLTFSTLTVSNMSPEDSSIYLCSVGQAQNEKLFFGSGTQLSVL.

This clone came up many times. The same CDR3 is also encoded by other DNA sequences in this sample. The chain has TRBV7-3 and TRBJ2-5, with D perhaps TRBD1 (6 bases). Germline-derived CDR1 and CDR2 are SGHTA and FQGTGA. The CDR3 sequence is 14 residues long. V shed 5 bases and J shed 1 base, with 11 bases lying between them. The CDR3, as DNA: TGTGCCAGCAGCCCGACAGGCCTCCAAGAGACCCAGTACTTC. Protein: CASSPTGLQETQYF.

This chain connects TRBV6-5 to TRBJ1-1, with D hard to call. The V gene lost 5 bases and the J gene lost 1 base, with 11 bases spanning the gap. The germline V gene has CDR1 MNHEY and CDR2 SVGAGI. The CDR3 runs to 14 residues. CDR3 nucleotides: TGTGCCAGCAGTCAACAGCACACGAACACTGAAGCTTTCTTT. Its protein is CASSQQHTNTEAFF.

The chain links TRBV4-1 to TRBJ2-5, with a tentative D call TRBD2 (5 bases). V lost 10 bases and J 9 bases, leaving 30 bases between the germline ends. CDR3 length: 16 amino acids. Germline V gives CDR1 MGHRA, CDR2 YSYEKL. For the CDR3, the DNA is TGCGCCACCCTTTTATCCTTACAGAGGCCTCCCGGGGCCCAGTACTTC. Amino acids: CATLLSLQRPPGAQYF.

The chain employs TRBV6-5 and TRBJ2-1; TRBD1 matches 11 bases. The CDR3 is 12 residues long. Trimming cost V 7 bases and J 16 bases; bases outside gene matches: 9. Germline CDR1 is MNHEY and CDR2 is SVGAGI. The CDR3 loop is CASKAGTGGFFF. DNA of the CDR3: TGTGCCAGCAAGGCCGGGACAGGGGGATTTTTCTTC.

This chain connects TRBV15 to TRBJ1-5; 9 positions match TRBD1. V was clipped by 3 bases and J by 4 bases; unmatched bases: 4. This CDR3 contains 15 residues. The V gene's germline CDR1 is LNHNV and CDR2 YYDKDF (reference sequence). The CDR3 spells CATSSETGGNQPQHF. The CDR3 DNA follows: TGTGCCACCAGCAGTGAGACAGGGGGGAATCAGCCCCAGCATTTT.

The gene calls are TRBV30 and TRBJ2-1; possibly TRBD1 for D (5 bases). Germline CDR1 GTSNPN, CDR2 SVGIG (reference sequence). V gave up 0 bases and J gave up 3 bases, with 15 bases separating them. There are 16 residues in the CDR3. The CDR3 DNA follows: TGTGCCTGGAGTGTTCAGGGCAGGCGACTCTACAATGAGCAGTTCTTC. Translation gives CAWSVQGRRLYNEQFF.

The CDR3 region has the DNA TGTGCCAGCAGTCGGACTAGCGGGGGGCTTTACAATGAGCAGTTCTTC. It is translated as CASSRTSGGLYNEQFF. The chain employs TRBV6-9 and TRBJ2-1; TRBD2 matches at 14 bases. The CDR3 covers 16 residues. The V and J ends lost 5 bases and 4 bases, in that order; junction bases with no gene match: 4. The germline CDR1 and CDR2 sequences are MNHGY and SVAAGI.

The chain links TRBV6-2 or TRBV6-3 to TRBJ2-1, with 10 bases identical to TRBD1. Germline-derived CDR1 and CDR2 are MNHEY and SVGEGT. The CDR3 is 17 amino acids. Losses at the gene ends were 5 bases for V and 3 bases for J; bases not matched to a gene: 10. The CDR3 protein is CASSPRDRGWGYNEQFF. In DNA, the CDR3 is TGTGCCAGCAGTCCGCGGGACAGGGGATGGGGCTACAATGAGCAGTTCTTC.

J is TRBJ1-2 and V is TRBV27, with D possibly TRBD1 on 5 matching bases. V was trimmed by 5 bases and J by 0 bases, leaving 7 bases between them. The germline V gene encodes CDR1 MNHEY and CDR2 SMNVEV (reference sequence). CDR3 length: 13 residues. CDR3 DNA sequence: TGTGCCAGCAGTGCCAGGGCTAACTATGGCTACACCTTC. Its translation: CASSARANYGYTF.

This clone was counted only a few times. The chain combines TRBV9 with TRBJ1-3; D is ambiguous. V was trimmed by 0 bases and J by 1 base, leaving 8 bases between them. From germline, CDR1 is SGDLS and CDR2 YYNGEE. The CDR3 contains 15 residues. CDR3 sequence: CASSVVSGSGNTIYF. Here the CDR3 DNA reads TGTGCCAGCAGCGTAGTATCCGGGTCTGGAAACACCATATATTTT.

J is TRBJ2-3 and V is TRBV5-4, with D tentatively TRBD2 (5 bases). V was cut by 0 bases and J by 0 bases, with 11 bases left in between. The germline V gene has CDR1 SGHNT and CDR2 YYREEE (reference sequence). The CDR3 runs 16 residues. CDR3 sequence (DNA): TGTGCCAGCAGCTTGGGTCCGGGAACTAGCACAGATACGCAGTATTTT. This sequence encodes CASSLGPGTSTDTQYF.

This chain joins TRBV4-1 and TRBJ1-5; D is undetermined. Per germline, CDR1 MGHRA and CDR2 YSYEKL. CDR3 size: 17 residues. V was shortened by 5 bases and J by 0 bases, with 17 bases between the two germline ends. The CDR3 is CASSVRSGADSNQPQHF. The CDR3 bases are TGCGCCAGCAGCGTTCGCTCAGGTGCTGATAGCAATCAGCCCCAGCATTTT.

V usage is TRBV15 and J usage is TRBJ1-2; D might be TRBD1 (5 bases). The CDR3 is 15 residues long. CDR1 and CDR2 from the germline V gene are LNHNV and YYDKDF (reference sequence). Deletions cut 0 bases from V and 4 bases from J, with 12 bases between. CDR3 nucleotide sequence: TGTGCCACCAGCAGAGAGGCCGGGGGAATCTATGGCTACACCTTC. It is translated as CATSREAGGIYGYTF.

The V and J genes are TRBV28 and TRBJ1-2; 8 bases match TRBD1. Unmatched junction bases numbered 6, after V lost 6 bases and J lost 3 bases. Germline CDR1 MDHEN, CDR2 SYDVKM. There are 14 residues in the CDR3. The DNA of the CDR3 is TGTGCCAGCAGCCTCAGGACAGGGTACTATGGCTACACCTTC. Residues: CASSLRTGYYGYTF.

The chain has TRBV9 and TRBJ1-2; no firm D call. CDR1 SGDLS and CDR2 YYNGEE come from the germline V gene. The CDR3 consists of 12 residues. V gave up 7 bases and J gave up 8 bases, with 15 bases separating them. The CDR3: CASSNQASGYTF. In DNA, the CDR3 is TGTGCCAGCTCGAATCAAGCGTCCGGCTACACCTTC. Full variable domain (outside the CDR3, taken from reference TRBV9 and TRBJ1-2): DSGVTQTPKHLITATGQRVTLRCSPRSGDLSVYWYQQSLDQGLQFLIQYYNGEERAKGNILERFSAQQFPDLHSELNLSSLELGDSALYFCASSNQASGYTFGSGTRLTVV.